The clone carrying this T cell receptor beta chain was counted at least ten times. Its antigen is still unknown. Unique molecular identifiers were affixed to single, distinct cDNA molecules. A single record per CDR3 protein comes from TCRdb applying MiXCR to the 5' RACE reads. Seen here are about 27,000 distinct CDR3 sequences, about 4% observed once, and the top ten hold approximately 10%. The data stem from a study of early T cells in non-severe SARS-CoV-2 infection. Study context: With bulk RNA from unsorted whole blood as input, sequencing yielded unpaired chains. Study-level findings and limits: Private and CD4 specificities were missed by VDJdb matching, skewed to anti-spike CD8.

The germline gives CDR1 SQVTM, CDR2 ANQGSEA. The CDR3 has 13 residues. Trimming at V came to 7 bases and at J to 14 bases, leaving 14 bases not matched to a gene. Sample: whole blood. The receptor's source is an adult who was a healthcare worker with PCR-confirmed SARS-CoV-2 infection or an uninfected control (not recorded which). The chain links TRBV29-1 to TRBJ2-1; 10 nucleotides line up with TRBD2. CDR3 sequence reads: CSALSESGRGEFF. The CDR3 DNA reads as TGCAGCGCCTTGTCCGAAAGCGGGAGGGGTGAGTTCTTC.